The 11 T cell receptor beta chains below were found in one sample sequenced in a study of CD8 T cells in ankylosing spondylitis. Each CDR3 protein gets one entry after TCRdb re-called the 5' RACE reads with MiXCR. The sample shows approximately 290,000 distinct CDR3 sequences, about a fifth of them seen only once. Source material: blood, either unsorted or a sorted T cell fraction (not recorded which). These receptors were obtained from a female donor with ankylosing spondylitis or in good health (not recorded which).

The CDR3 sequence is CASNFLAGGPEQYF. CDR3 in DNA: TGTGCCAGCAACTTCCTAGCGGGAGGGCCCGAGCAGTACTTC. This chain uses TRBV7-9 with TRBJ2-7, with TRBD2 matching over 12 bases. J gave up 6 bases and V 7 bases, and 7 bases lay outside the gene matches. Germline loops: CDR1 SEHNR, CDR2 FQNEAQ (reference sequence). The CDR3 is made up of 14 amino acids. Together with reference TRBV7-9 and TRBJ2-7, the CDR3 gives the full variable domain: DTGVSQNPRHKITKRGQNVTFRCDPISEHNRLYWYRQTLGQGPEFLTYFQNEAQLEKSRLLSDRFSAERPKGSFSTLEIQRTEQGDSAMYLCASNFLAGGPEQYFGPGTRLTVT.

By its share, this clonotype is medium-sized. This chain connects TRBV20-1 to TRBJ2-1; D is unresolved. The germline CDR1 and CDR2 sequences are DFQATT and SNEGSKA (reference sequence). Trimming pared 3 bases from V and 2 bases from J, leaving 8 bases between. The CDR3 has 13 residues. In DNA form, the CDR3 reads TGCAGTGCTAGCCCGAGTGCCTACAATGAGCAGTTCTTC. Its translation is CSASPSAYNEQFF.

In this sample, this clonotype turned up a few times. This sequence joins TRBV7-6 and TRBJ2-5, with 8 positions matching TRBD2. CDR1 and CDR2 (germline): SGHVS, FNYEAQ. The CDR3 is 13 amino acids. V trimming: 5 bases; J trimming: 3 bases; junction bases outside the gene matches: 2. In DNA form, the CDR3 reads TGTGCCAGCAGCACTAGCGGAAAAGAGACCCAGTACTTC. This codes for CASSTSGKETQYF.

This clonotype was picked up many times. This chain links TRBV10-3 with TRBJ2-1; D call uncertain. Trimming removed 5 bases from V and 8 bases from J, with 10 bases in between. Per the germline V gene, CDR1 is ENHRY and CDR2 is SYGVKD. The length of the CDR3 is 12 residues. The CDR3 nucleotides read TGTGCCATCAGTCATATCGACGATGAGCAGTTCTTC. This gives the protein CAISHIDDEQFF.

Ten or more counts support this clonotype. The chain combines TRBV5-6 with TRBJ2-6; D is unresolved. V was clipped by 3 bases and J by 2 bases, with 3 bases between them. CDR3 length: 13 amino acids. Germline lookup yields CDR1 SGHDT and CDR2 YYEEEE. CDR3 nucleotides: TGTGCCAGCAGCTCGACTGGGGCCAACGTCCTGACTTTC. Protein product: CASSSTGANVLTF.

This clonotype was counted only a few times. The chain has TRBV20-1 and TRBJ2-1; TRBD2 matches at 13 bases. The ends lost 6 bases at V and 7 bases at J; junction bases unmatched: 9. Germline values: CDR1 DFQATT, CDR2 SNEGSKA (reference sequence). CDR3 length equals 15 residues. In nucleotides, the CDR3 is TGCAGTGCGGATACTAGCGGGGGGGGTATAAATGAGCAGTTCTTC. Its translation: CSADTSGGGINEQFF.

This clonotype was recorded a few times. The chain employs TRBV6-1 and TRBJ2-7; tentative D call: TRBD1 (6 bases). Germline lookup yields CDR1 MNHNS and CDR2 SASEGT. Deletions cut 6 bases from V and 6 bases from J, with 15 bases between. The CDR3 totals 13 residues. CDR3 sequence (DNA): TGTGCCAGCAGGAGACAGGTTCACTCCGAGCAGTACTTC. Translated: CASRRQVHSEQYF.

This clonotype was found a few times. This chain links TRBV24-1 with TRBJ2-3; D gene uncertain. Trimming cost V 7 bases and J 4 bases, with 5 bases left between them. Germline values: CDR1 KGHDR, CDR2 SFDVKD. The CDR3 contains 11 residues. The CDR3 region has the DNA TGTGCCACCAGCTTTGCAGATACGCAGTATTTT. As protein: CATSFADTQYF.

At least ten counts were recorded for this clonotype. The rearrangement joins TRBV10-3 to TRBJ2-2; D possibly uses TRBD1 or TRBD2 (5 bases each). Per germline, CDR1 ENHRY and CDR2 SYGVKD. This CDR3 has 12 residues. The V end was cut by 10 bases, the J end by 7 bases, with 13 bases between. CDR3: CATGTQIGELFF. In DNA, the CDR3 is TGTGCCACCGGGACCCAGATCGGGGAGCTGTTTTTT.

Only a few counts were recorded for this clonotype. The rearrangement uses TRBV5-8 and TRBJ2-3, with D possibly being TRBD1 (5 bases). The V end was cut by 9 bases, the J end by 4 bases, with 15 bases between. Per germline, CDR1 SGHTS and CDR2 YDEGEE. The CDR3 contains 13 residues. The CDR3, as DNA: TGTGCCACCCCGGGCAGGGTGGCAGATACGCAGTATTTT. Its translation: CATPGRVADTQYF.

This clonotype was observed a few times. CDR3 DNA sequence: TGCGCCAGCAGCCCGGGACAGGATTGGAATGAGCAGTTCTTC. As protein: CASSPGQDWNEQFF. The chain carries TRBV5-1 and TRBJ2-1; 8 positions agree with TRBD1. The CDR3 length is 14 residues. The V and J ends lost 4 bases and 7 bases, in that order; junction bases with no gene match: 7. Germline V lookup: CDR1 SGHRS, CDR2 YFSETQ.